Given below is one TCR beta chain in context. Its antigen has not been determined. The sample holds no much larger clone one base away, and base qualities are not on file. This sample was included in a study of shared clonotypes between healthy human individuals (dated by TCRdb to about 2020). Study-wide context: Three men and two women, aged 18 to 49 years, made up the cohort. For each donor, CD4 naive and CD4 memory were each given three plates, CD8 naive was given two plates, and CD8 memory was given one plate. The study deeply sequenced blood TCR repertoires of roughly five healthy adults to estimate repertoire size and the extent of clonotype sharing between individuals. Different laboratories and diverse techniques were used to prepare libraries and sequence TCR repertoires, to increase sequencing depth and limit assay-specific biases. Between about 0.94 and 10 billion PBMCs per donor were obtained by leukapheresis. What the research found in general, with its limitations: Naive subsets generally had larger estimated clonotype richness than memory subsets did. Roughly 5% of naive CD4, 3.5% of naive CD8, approximately 2% of memory CD4, and roughly 0.4% of memory CD8 clonotypes were shared across several donors. Rarefaction of sorted-subset datasets indicated incomplete sequencing despite the large sequencing depth. Clonotypes shared by all four sorted-subset donors showed higher generation probabilities than non-shared clonotypes. The genetic and exposure-history diversity represented was limited by the small number of donors. Pairwise subsampling led to the expectation that sequencing depth would affect the degree of clonotype sharing among donors. Sampling was restricted to blood, and TCR repertoires in tissue are likely to differ from TCR repertoires in blood.

The donors were healthy, HIV-negative adults who had no recently reported acute infections or vaccinations. Every donor was a Caucasian adult living in Nashville, Tennessee, USA. CD4+ T cells were enriched through magnetic negative selection, after which naive cells were positively selected on CD45RA and the remaining negative fraction served as the memory subset. After blood collection by leukapheresis, PBMCs were isolated using Ficoll-Histopaque density gradient centrifugation and then cryopreserved in the vapor phase of liquid nitrogen. Purity and quantity of every magnetically sorted T cell population were checked by analytical flow cytometry. Each sorted fraction had its genomic DNA isolated and then quantified by UV absorbance on a Nanodrop 2000c. Using the deep immunoSEQ assay, multiplex PCR amplified TCR CDR3 regions from genomic DNA. Genomic DNA extracted from each cell subset was distributed evenly over all wells of several immunoSEQ 96-well plates, and each plate served as one replicate. For sorted subsets, each replicate PCR was loaded with around 220 ng genomic DNA, equivalent to approximately 33,000 T cell genomes. The purified libraries were quantified using a Qubit 3.0 fluorometer, sized with a Bioanalyzer 2100, and then quantified again using the KAPA Library Quantification kit. Every immunoSEQ 96-well plate was sequenced on a separate single-read 150-cycle Illumina NextSeq 550 flow cell. In the original analysis: Because only junctional sequences without quality scores were contained in the immunoSEQ output, filtering matching that applied to full-length reads could not be performed. Sequences were annotated with PyIR, a Python wrapper for IgBLAST v1.9, and V/J genes and CDR3 were assigned using IMGT germline references. Any read was removed if the V/J assignment was weak (E-value above 1e-6), the CDR3 was missing, or the read contained stop codons, out-of-frame junctions, or ambiguous translated residues. A V3J clonotype was defined by an identical inferred V gene, J gene, and CDR3 amino acid sequence. Percentage overlap between repertoires was calculated by dividing the number of shared unique clonotypes by the size of the smaller repertoire. Repertoire richness was assessed with RTK rarefaction, the Chao1 estimator, and Recon v2.1 estimates of unobserved clonotypes. OLGA was used to compute generation probabilities for all TCRbeta clonotypes that the gDNA method yielded from several donors. The source is immuneACCESS, and TCRdb retained only in-frame sequences with V and J called. Part of the clones is not carried over; for the studies checked, unresolved V genes explain less than half of this, and the remainder is unexplained. Clonal size and the V and J genes are those of that table, whereas D and trimming came from the DNA. In this sample the table shows about 2.3 million clones, 93% of which occur a single time. The ten largest clones capture 0.39% of the sample.

This TCR was recovered from a man aged 18 to 35 in good health. Some clones in this sample may be carry-over from other donors' samples. The sample consisted of naive CD4+ T cells from PBMCs. The intended sense of this specimen's cell subset or site label: CD45RA+ positively selected.

The CDR3 reads CASSSLGGTNEQFF. The bases read TGCGCCAGCAGCTCCCTGGGGGGTACTAATGAGCAGTTCTTC. The chain is encoded by TRBV5-1 joined to TRBJ2-1, with TRBD2 perhaps the D gene, on 6 matching bases. V is cut by 3 bases and J by 7 bases, and the space between the germline ends is 14 bases. Its CDR3 holds 14 amino acids, cysteine through phenylalanine. Here the CDR3 DNA is all that survives: 42 bases in frame from base 1. According to the germline V gene, CDR1 reads SGHRS and CDR2 reads YFSETQ.